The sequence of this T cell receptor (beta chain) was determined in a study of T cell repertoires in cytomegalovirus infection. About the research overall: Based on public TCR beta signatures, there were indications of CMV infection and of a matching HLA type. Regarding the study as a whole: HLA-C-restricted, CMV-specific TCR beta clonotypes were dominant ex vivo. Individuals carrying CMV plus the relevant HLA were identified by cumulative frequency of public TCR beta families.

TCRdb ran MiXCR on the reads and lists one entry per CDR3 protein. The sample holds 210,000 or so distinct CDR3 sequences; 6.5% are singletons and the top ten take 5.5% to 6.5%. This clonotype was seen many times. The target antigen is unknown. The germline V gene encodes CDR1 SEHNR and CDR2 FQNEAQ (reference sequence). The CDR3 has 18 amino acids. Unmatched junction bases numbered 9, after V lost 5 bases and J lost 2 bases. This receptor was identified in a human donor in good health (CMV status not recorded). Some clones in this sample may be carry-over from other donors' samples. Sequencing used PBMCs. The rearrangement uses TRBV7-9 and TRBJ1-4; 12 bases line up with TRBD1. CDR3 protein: CASSTGTGGAGTNEKLFF. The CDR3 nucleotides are TGTGCCAGCAGCACCGGGACAGGGGGCGCGGGGACTAATGAAAAACTGTTTTTT.